A selection of T cell receptor beta chains follows, all from one sample in a study of a mutant IDH1 vaccine in newly diagnosed glioma. Clones were sequenced by immunoSEQ multiplex PCR, and TCRdb holds only the in-frame ones, with some missing. The table records fewer than 45,000 clones, about 83% of them present only once. Which antigens these TCRs recognize remains unknown. The source material was PBMCs, sampled from a glioma patient whose treatment included an IDH1 peptide vaccine. These receptors originate from a man aged 35 to 55 with glioma. The CDR3 runs from the conserved cysteine through the conserved F or W. The D gene is left open where the match is weak. Part of the rows lack a size; the others show once, few, many or a class for expanded clones.

CDR3 DNA	CDR3 protein	D gene	J gene	clone size	V gene
TGTGCCAGCAGCAAGGGGAGGGACTCCCCAACAACTAATGAAAAACTGTTTTTT	CASSKGRDSPTTNEKLFF	.	TRBJ1-4	.	TRBV7-9
TGTGCCAGCTCGGCAGGGACGAACACTGAAGCTTTCTTT	CASSAGTNTEAFF	.	TRBJ1-1	.	TRBV18
TGTGCCAGCAGCTTAGGGGTACAGGGGGCCTATGGCTACACCTTC	CASSLGVQGAYGYTF	TRBD1	TRBJ1-2	.	TRBV13
TGCGCCAGCAGCCCCAACCGGGGGGGCACAGATACGCAGTATTTT	CASSPNRGGTDTQYF	TRBD2	TRBJ2-3	.	TRBV5-1
TGTGCCAGCAGCTTACCCCTAGGGGAGCAGTACTTC	CASSLPLGEQYF	.	TRBJ2-7	.	TRBV11-2
TGCGCCAGCAGCCGGGCCGGGGGGGAGGGCCTATTAGGCTCCTACGAGCAGTACTTC	CASSRAGGEGLLGSYEQYF	TRBD2	TRBJ2-7	.	TRBV5-1
TGTGCCAGCAGCCGGACAGGGGGTCTTGAGACCCAGTACTTC	CASSRTGGLETQYF	TRBD1	TRBJ2-5	.	TRBV5-4
TGTGCCAGCAGCACTAGAACTTCCGGGAACGGGGGGAATGAGCAGTTCTTC	CASSTRTSGNGGNEQFF	TRBD2	TRBJ2-1	.	TRBV4-2
TGTGCCATCAGGAGTCGGGACGTTAGTACCTACGAGCAGTACTTC	CAIRSRDVSTYEQYF	.	TRBJ2-7	.	TRBV10-3
TGTGCCAGCAGACACCCAGGCGCCTACGAGCAGTACTTC	CASRHPGAYEQYF	.	TRBJ2-7	few	TRBV6-1
TGTGCCACCCGACCGGACCAGAACTCTGGAAACACCATATATTTT	CATRPDQNSGNTIYF	.	TRBJ1-3	.	TRBV10-3
TGTGCCAGCAGTCTTAGTTTGAACACTGAAGCTTTCTTT	CASSLSLNTEAFF	.	TRBJ1-1	.	TRBV9
TGTGCCAGCAGCTTAGGGGCGTTGGCTGAAGCTTTCTTT	CASSLGALAEAFF	.	TRBJ1-1	.	TRBV7-8
TGTGCCAGCAGCCAATCCGGGACAGGGGGAACTGAAGCTTTCTTT	CASSQSGTGGTEAFF	TRBD1	TRBJ1-1	.	TRBV4-2
TGTGCCAGCAGCCGCCTAAACCGGGAGTTTGAAGCTTTCTTT	CASSRLNREFEAFF	.	TRBJ1-1	.	TRBV27
TGCAGTGCTAAGGGGGCCTACGAGCAGTACTTC	CSAKGAYEQYF	.	TRBJ2-7	.	TRBV20-1
TGCGCCAGCAGTAACGCAGAGGCCCGCGAGCAGTACTTC	CASSNAEAREQYF	.	TRBJ2-7	.	TRBV4-1
TGTGCCAGTAGTAGGAGGACAGGGGGACGGGACGAGCAGTACTTC	CASSRRTGGRDEQYF	TRBD1	TRBJ2-7	.	TRBV19
TGTGCCAGCAGCTTCGCACAGGACTATGGCTACACCTTC	CASSFAQDYGYTF	.	TRBJ1-2	.	TRBV5-4
TGCGCCAGCAGTATCCCAGGGGGCAACGAGCAGTACTTC	CASSIPGGNEQYF	TRBD1	TRBJ2-7	.	TRBV5-1
TGTGCCAGCAGCGGAGGACAGGGGCGGAGGGACACTGAAGCTTTCTTT	CASSGGQGRRDTEAFF	TRBD1	TRBJ1-1	once	TRBV5-4
TGTGCCAGCAGCGAGGGACAGGGGATCTACAATGAGCAGTTCTTC	CASSEGQGIYNEQFF	TRBD1	TRBJ2-1	.	TRBV7-2
TGTGCCAGTAGTATCGCCAACAGGGTAGCCTACGAGCAGTACTTC	CASSIANRVAYEQYF	.	TRBJ2-7	once	TRBV19
TGTGCCAGCAGCGGACAGGTGGGGAACACTGAAGCTTTCTTT	CASSGQVGNTEAFF	.	TRBJ1-1	.	TRBV9
TGTGCCAGCAGCCAGGGGGGCACTGAAGCTTTCTTT	CASSQGGTEAFF	TRBD1	TRBJ1-1	once	TRBV7-2
TGCGCCAGCAGCTTGGCACTAGCGGGAGGTAGGGATACGCAGTATTTT	CASSLALAGGRDTQYF	TRBD2	TRBJ2-3	.	TRBV5-1
TGTGCCAGCAGTGAAGGGGGGCCGAATGAAAAACTGTTTTTT	CASSEGGPNEKLFF	.	TRBJ1-4	once	TRBV6-1
TGTGCCAGCAGCGTAATGGGTATCACAGATACGCAGTATTTT	CASSVMGITDTQYF	.	TRBJ2-3	.	TRBV9
TGTGCCAGTAGTAACGACAGGGTCCACGAGCAGTACTTC	CASSNDRVHEQYF	TRBD1	TRBJ2-7	.	TRBV19
TGTGCCAGCAGCAACCGGGGCTGGAACGGAAACAATGAGCAGTTCTTC	CASSNRGWNGNNEQFF	.	TRBJ2-1	.	TRBV25-1
TGTGCCAGCTCACGGGGACTAGCGGGAGGAGATACGCAGTATTTT	CASSRGLAGGDTQYF	TRBD2	TRBJ2-3	.	TRBV18
TGTGCCAGTAGTACGGGACAGGGGGCGGACATTCAGTACTTC	CASSTGQGADIQYF	TRBD1	TRBJ2-4	.	TRBV19
TGTGCCATCAGTGAGTCCAGGGGGTCAAACAATCAGCCCCAGCATTTT	CAISESRGSNNQPQHF	TRBD1	TRBJ1-5	.	TRBV10-3
TGTGCCAGCACCACGGGGGCATCCCTACCTGAAGCTTTCTTT	CASTTGASLPEAFF	.	TRBJ1-1	.	TRBV6-1
TGCGCCAGCGGGACTAGCGGGACGAATGAGCAGTTCTTC	CASGTSGTNEQFF	TRBD2	TRBJ2-1	.	TRBV5-1
TGCGCCAGCAGCTTGGCCGGGGCAGGTCCCTACGAGCAGTACTTC	CASSLAGAGPYEQYF	.	TRBJ2-7	.	TRBV5-1
TGTGCCAGCAGCCCAGCGGGGGGGGGCTCCTACAATGAGCAGTTCTTC	CASSPAGGGSYNEQFF	TRBD2	TRBJ2-1	.	TRBV7-7
TGTGCCAGCAGCGGCGTTTATAGCGGGACTAGCACAGATACGCAGTATTTT	CASSGVYSGTSTDTQYF	TRBD2	TRBJ2-3	.	TRBV9
TGCGCCAGCAGCCAAGACCGTTTTCCGGAAAAACTGTTTTTT	CASSQDRFPEKLFF	.	TRBJ1-4	.	TRBV4-3
TGTGCCAGCAGACTTCTCCCCGGGGAGCTGTTTTTT	CASRLLPGELFF	.	TRBJ2-2	.	TRBV2
TGTGCCAGCAGCGGAGGGCGGGAAGATGAGACCCAGTACTTC	CASSGGREDETQYF	.	TRBJ2-5	once	TRBV9
TGCGCCAGCAGCCAAATCATATTAGCGGGGCCCTACGAGCAGTACTTC	CASSQIILAGPYEQYF	TRBD2	TRBJ2-7	.	TRBV4-1